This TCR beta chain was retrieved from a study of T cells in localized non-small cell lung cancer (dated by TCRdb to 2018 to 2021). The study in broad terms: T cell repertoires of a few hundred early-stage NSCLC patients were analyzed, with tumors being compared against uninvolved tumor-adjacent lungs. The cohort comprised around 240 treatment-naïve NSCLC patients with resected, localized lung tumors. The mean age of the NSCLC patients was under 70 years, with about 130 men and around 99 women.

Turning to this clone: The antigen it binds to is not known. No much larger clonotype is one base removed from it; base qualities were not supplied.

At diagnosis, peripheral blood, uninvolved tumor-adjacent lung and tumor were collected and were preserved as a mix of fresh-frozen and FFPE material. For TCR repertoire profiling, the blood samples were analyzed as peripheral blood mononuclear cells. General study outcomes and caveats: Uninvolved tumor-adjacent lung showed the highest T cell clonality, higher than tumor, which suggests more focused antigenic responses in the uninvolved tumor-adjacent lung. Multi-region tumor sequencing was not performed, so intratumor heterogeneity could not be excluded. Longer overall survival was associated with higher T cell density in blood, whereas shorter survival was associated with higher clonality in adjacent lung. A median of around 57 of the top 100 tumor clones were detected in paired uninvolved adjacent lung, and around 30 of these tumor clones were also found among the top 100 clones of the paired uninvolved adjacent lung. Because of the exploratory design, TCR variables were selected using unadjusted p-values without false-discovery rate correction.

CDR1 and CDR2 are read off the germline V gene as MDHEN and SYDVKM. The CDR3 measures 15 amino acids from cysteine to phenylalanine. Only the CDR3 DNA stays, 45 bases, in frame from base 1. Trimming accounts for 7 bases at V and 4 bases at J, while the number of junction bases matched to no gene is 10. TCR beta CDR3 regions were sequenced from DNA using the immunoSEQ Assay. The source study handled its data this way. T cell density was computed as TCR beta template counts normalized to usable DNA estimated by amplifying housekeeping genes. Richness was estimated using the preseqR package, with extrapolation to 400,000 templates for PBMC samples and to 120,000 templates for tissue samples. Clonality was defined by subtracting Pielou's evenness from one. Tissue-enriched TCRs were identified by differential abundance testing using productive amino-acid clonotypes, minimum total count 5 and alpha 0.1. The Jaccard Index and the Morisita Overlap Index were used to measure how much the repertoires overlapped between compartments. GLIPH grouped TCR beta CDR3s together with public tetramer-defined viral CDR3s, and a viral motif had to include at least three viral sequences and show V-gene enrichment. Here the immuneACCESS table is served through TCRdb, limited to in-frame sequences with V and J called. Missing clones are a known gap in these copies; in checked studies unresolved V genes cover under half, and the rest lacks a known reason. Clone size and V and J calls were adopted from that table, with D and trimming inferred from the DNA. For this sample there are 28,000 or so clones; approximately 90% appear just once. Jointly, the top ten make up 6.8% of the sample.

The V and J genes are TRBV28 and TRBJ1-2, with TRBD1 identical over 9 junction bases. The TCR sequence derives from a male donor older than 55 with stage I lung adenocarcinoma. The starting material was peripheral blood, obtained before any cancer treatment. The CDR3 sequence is CASNLPGQGLYGYTF. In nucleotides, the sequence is TGTGCCAGCAACCTTCCGGGACAGGGCCTCTATGGCTACACCTTC.